This T cell receptor (beta chain) originates from a study of blood T cells in healthy people across ages. Overall study results and limits: It was the long-lived donors that had more naive CD4+ cells and higher diversity than aged donors.

This clonotype was detected a few times. Its antigen is currently unknown. Combining a sample-barcoded 5' primer with a J-beta primer mix, a second PCR ran for about 6 to 12 cycles. TCRdb independently ran MiXCR on the 5' RACE reads; one entry per CDR3 protein. This sample has about 1.6 million distinct CDR3 sequences, with 30% to 40% found just once. The sample consisted of blood. This sequence originates from a woman in her 30s in good health.

CDR3 amino acids: CASSLEPGPNYGYTF. In nucleotides, the CDR3 is TGTGCCAGCAGCTTAGAGCCAGGGCCTAACTATGGCTACACCTTC. J is TRBJ1-2 and V is TRBV11-2, with D possibly matching TRBD1 (5 bases). The CDR3 sequence is 15 residues long. Germline CDR1 SGHAT, CDR2 FQNNGV. With 0 bases removed from V and 0 bases from J, the gap between germline ends came to 8 bases.